This T cell receptor (beta chain) originates from a study of cytomegalovirus exposure and HLA in healthy donors. V shed 2 bases and J 0 bases; nucleotides not matched to a gene: 16. The CDR3 has 21 residues. With 60 Vbeta and 13 Jbeta primers, the PCR was carried out. TCRdb's table, derived via immunoSEQ multiplex PCR, lists solely in-frame clones and lacks some. The data show about 170,000 clones, roughly 85% seen once. Sample: PBMCs. This clonotype was sampled from a male donor in good health and CMV-seronegative. V gene TRBV23-1 combines with J gene TRBJ1-6, with 7 bases aligning to TRBD1. TRBV23-1 is an ORF, with its function uncertain. As DNA, the CDR3 is TGCGCCAGCAGTCAACAAGGACAGGAGAGAAAGAGGAGCTCCTATAATTCACCCCTCCACTTT. The encoded protein is CASSQQGQERKRSSYNSPLHF.